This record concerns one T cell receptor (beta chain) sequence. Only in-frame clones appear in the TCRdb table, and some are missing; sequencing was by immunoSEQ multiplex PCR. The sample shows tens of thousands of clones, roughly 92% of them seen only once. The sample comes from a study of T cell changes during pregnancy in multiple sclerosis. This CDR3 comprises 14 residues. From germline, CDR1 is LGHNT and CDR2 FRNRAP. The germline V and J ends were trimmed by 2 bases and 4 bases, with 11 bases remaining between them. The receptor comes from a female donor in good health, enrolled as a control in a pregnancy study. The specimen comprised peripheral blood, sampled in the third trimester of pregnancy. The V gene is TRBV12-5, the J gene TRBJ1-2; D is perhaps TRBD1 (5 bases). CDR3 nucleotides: TGTGCTAGTGGTTTGAGTTCAGGGTCCTATGGCTACACCTTC. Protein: CASGLSSGSYGYTF.